The 32 T cell receptor beta chains below come from one sample, sequenced in a study of blood T cells in healthy people across ages. A sample-barcoded 5' primer and a J-beta primer mix were used in a second PCR of roughly 7 to 11 cycles. Via MiXCR, TCRdb re-called the 5' RACE reads, giving one row per CDR3 protein. The repertoire has more than 650,000 distinct CDR3 sequences, approximately 22% of them found once; the top ten carry 20% to 25%. Sample: blood. The receptors originated from a man in his 70s in good health.

In this sample, this clonotype turned up many times. The genes are TRBV6-5 and TRBJ1-4, with 8 bases aligning to TRBD1. This CDR3 region has 16 residues. Unmatched junction bases numbered 8, after V lost 0 bases and J lost 8 bases. Germline assignment: CDR1 MNHEY and CDR2 SVGAGI. CDR3 amino acids: CASSYSGTGQGEKLFF. CDR3 in DNA: TGTGCCAGCAGTTACTCGGGGACAGGCCAGGGGGAAAAACTGTTTTTT.

This sequence joins TRBV5-1 and TRBJ2-1, with 10 bases that match TRBD2. Germline V gene data show CDR1 as SGHRS and CDR2 as YFSETQ. Trimming removed 8 bases from V and 3 bases from J; junction bases left unmatched: 5. The CDR3 extends over 14 amino acids. CDR3 DNA sequence: TGCGCCAGTAATCTAGCGGGAGACTACAATGAGCAGTTCTTC. Protein: CASNLAGDYNEQFF.

This chain uses TRBV10-3 with TRBJ1-4; 7 nucleotides agree with TRBD1. The ends lost 6 bases at V and 7 bases at J; junction bases unmatched: 8. The germline CDR1 and CDR2 sequences are ENHRY and SYGVKD. This CDR3 has 14 residues. The chain's CDR3 is CAIRPGQSGEKLFF. The CDR3 DNA follows: TGTGCCATCAGGCCGGGACAGTCCGGTGAAAAACTGTTTTTT.

This clonotype was observed a few times. V and J are TRBV12-3 or TRBV12-4 and TRBJ1-1; 8 bases fit TRBD1. The trim removed 6 bases at V and 7 bases at J, leaving 13 bases unmatched. This CDR3 comprises 15 residues. CDR3 sequence: CASRSTDRGKDEAFF. For the CDR3, the DNA is TGTGCCAGCAGATCCACTGACAGGGGAAAGGATGAAGCTTTCTTT.

This rearrangement joins TRBV12-3 or TRBV12-4 to TRBJ1-2, with D tentatively TRBD1 (5 bases). The CDR3 runs 14 residues. Trimming pared 4 bases from V and 4 bases from J, leaving 13 bases between. Here the CDR3 reads CASSSQTGPYGYTF. CDR3 sequence (DNA): TGTGCCAGCAGTTCACAAACGGGGCCCTATGGCTACACCTTC.

This clonotype has only a few counts. CDR3: CASSQIPRGLHTEAFF. Here the CDR3 DNA reads TGCGCCAGCAGTCAAATCCCCAGGGGGCTGCACACTGAAGCTTTCTTT. This chain connects TRBV23-1 to TRBJ1-1; 8 bases are shared with TRBD1. TRBV23-1 is known as an ORF, though its function is uncertain. Losses at the gene ends were 2 bases for V and 3 bases for J; bases not matched to a gene: 8. CDR3 length: 16 residues.

This chain uses TRBV10-2 with TRBJ2-7, with no clear D. The J call may be faulty, since TRBJ2-1 better matches the DNA end. Germline CDR1 is WSHSY and CDR2 is SAAADI. The CDR3 runs 13 residues. CDR3 residues: CASSETDYNEQFF. DNA of the CDR3: TGCGCCAGCAGTGAGACCGACTACAATGAGCAGTTCTTC.

This clonotype was seen more than once but under ten times. The V gene is TRBV5-1, the J gene TRBJ1-1; TRBD1 is a possible D gene (6 bases). This CDR3 contains 14 residues. The V end lost 5 bases, the J end lost 1 base, and 12 bases lay between the germline ends. Germline V CDR1 and CDR2: SGHRS, YFSETQ. The CDR3 nucleotides are TGCGCCAGCAGTGGCCAACAGGGGAACACTGAAGCTTTCTTT. Translation: CASSGQQGNTEAFF.

Only a few counts were recorded for this clonotype. The V call is TRBV12-3 or TRBV12-4, the J call TRBJ1-2; no firm D call. With 1 base removed from V and 8 bases from J, the gap between germline ends came to 11 bases. The CDR3 totals 13 residues. This CDR3 is CASSLVPSRGYTF. The CDR3 DNA reads as TGTGCCAGCAGTTTAGTCCCCTCGAGGGGCTACACCTTC.

The sample holds a few counts of this clonotype. One end of the junction does not line up with germline, which may come from a read error. The gene calls are TRBV12-3 or TRBV12-4 and TRBJ2-4; 10 bases line up with TRBD1. The CDR3 sequence is 13 residues long. CDR3 residues: CAGSLSGTGDFDF. In nucleotides, the CDR3 is TGTGCCGGCAGTCTTTCCGGGACAGGGGATTTTGACTTC.

In this sample, this clonotype turned up once. CDR3 loop: CASSFRRRTYNEQFF. In DNA form, the CDR3 reads TGTGCCAGCAGCTTTCGCAGGAGAACCTACAATGAGCAGTTCTTC. This chain joins TRBV5-6 and TRBJ2-1; no firm D call. The CDR3 covers 15 residues. Between the trimmed V and J ends, which lost 2 bases and 2 bases, there was a span of 11 bases. Germline V gene lookup returns CDR1 SGHDT and CDR2 YYEEEE.

In the case of this clonotype: Since a much larger clone is just one base distant, this may be a read error. The chain uses TRBV20-1 and TRBJ1-2; 9 bases line up with TRBD1. Germline loops: CDR1 DFQATT, CDR2 SNEGSKA (reference sequence). The CDR3 is 15 residues long. The CDR3 is CSASRTGAAQNGYAF. CDR3 sequence (DNA): TGCAGTGCTAGCCGGACAGGGGCCGCCCAGAATGGCTACGCCTTC.

J is TRBJ1-1 and V is TRBV5-1; D unclear. The CDR3 length is 15 residues. V was clipped by 0 bases and J by 5 bases, with 14 bases between them. In germline, CDR1 is SGHRS, CDR2 YFSETQ. CDR3 nucleotide sequence: TGCGCCAGCAGCTTGGAGCAGCCTTCGCGGACTGAAGCTTTCTTT. Its translation: CASSLEQPSRTEAFF.

This clonotype turned up a few times. V is TRBV7-9 and J is TRBJ1-1, with 10 bases fitting TRBD1. The germline V gene encodes CDR1 SEHNR and CDR2 FQNEAQ (reference sequence). V lost 5 bases and J lost 10; bases outside the gene matches: 10. The CDR3 length is 14 residues. Written as DNA, the CDR3 is TGTGCCAGCAGCGGGCCGGGACAGGGGCCAGGAGCTTTCTTT. Translated: CASSGPGQGPGAFF. Together with reference TRBV7-9 and TRBJ1-1, the CDR3 gives the full variable domain: DTGVSQNPRHKITKRGQNVTFRCDPISEHNRLYWYRQTLGQGPEFLTYFQNEAQLEKSRLLSDRFSAERPKGSFSTLEIQRTEQGDSAMYLCASSGPGQGPGAFFGQGTRLTVV.

The J gene is TRBJ2-1, the V gene TRBV7-9, with D uncertain. Looked up from germline, CDR1 is SEHNR and CDR2 is FQNEAQ (reference sequence). The V gene lost 5 bases and the J gene lost 8 bases, with 13 bases spanning the gap. CDR3 length: 13 residues. The DNA of the CDR3 is TGTGCCAGCAGCCGTGAGGTTCCCGATGAGCAGTTCTTC. It yields the protein CASSREVPDEQFF.

J is TRBJ1-1 and V is TRBV11-2, with D possibly matching TRBD1 (5 bases). V shed 4 bases and J shed 7 bases, with 13 bases lying between them. This CDR3 spans 13 amino acids. CDR1 and CDR2 from the germline V gene are SGHAT and FQNNGV. CDR3 nucleotide sequence: TGTGCCAGCAGCTCGCAGGGTTTCGGTGAAGCTTTCTTT. It encodes CASSSQGFGEAFF.

V usage is TRBV14 and J usage is TRBJ2-3; no firm D call. The CDR3 sequence is 13 residues long. CDR1 and CDR2 from the germline V gene are SGHDN and FVKESK. V was cut by 4 bases and J by 4 bases, with 9 bases left in between. CDR3 amino acids: CASSRQTSDTQYF. The CDR3 nucleotides read TGTGCCAGCAGCCGACAAACGTCAGATACGCAGTATTTT.

The chain couples TRBV20-1 to TRBJ2-1; D is unclear. CDR3 size: 11 residues. The V end was cut by 6 bases, the J end by 6 bases, with 9 bases between. Per the germline V gene, CDR1 is DFQATT and CDR2 is SNEGSKA (reference sequence). CDR3 region: CSAPAVNEQFF. In nucleotides, the CDR3 is TGCAGTGCCCCGGCGGTCAATGAGCAGTTCTTC.

This clonotype was seen a handful of times. The chain employs TRBV12-3 or TRBV12-4 and TRBJ2-1, with a weak D call TRBD1 (6 bases). Trimming shortened V by 6 bases and J by 2 bases, and 11 bases separated the two germline ends. The CDR3 extends over 14 amino acids. Here the CDR3 DNA reads TGTGCCAGCAGCTCCGGGACACCCTACAATGAGCAGTTCTTC. Its translation: CASSSGTPYNEQFF.

This clonotype occurred a few times. The chain joins TRBV7-9 to TRBJ2-5, with D perhaps TRBD1 (6 bases). The J call may be in error: the DNA end matches TRBJ2-7 better. Germline CDR1 and CDR2: SEHNR and FQNEAQ (reference sequence). The CDR3 covers 15 residues. The CDR3 is CASSSRGTIGYEQYF. DNA of the CDR3: TGTGCCAGCAGCTCACGAGGGACAATAGGATACGAGCAGTACTTC.

The J gene is TRBJ2-3, the V gene TRBV18; D unclear. The CDR3 extends over 13 amino acids. The germline V gene encodes CDR1 KGHSH and CDR2 LQKENI. Trimming removed 6 bases from V and 4 bases from J, with 11 bases in between. CDR3 protein: CASSNHLADTQYF. In DNA, the CDR3 is TGTGCCAGCTCGAACCACCTGGCAGATACGCAGTATTTT. The full variable domain, rest sourced from reference TRBV18 and TRBJ2-3, is NAGVMQNPRHLVRRRGQEARLRCSPMKGHSHVYWYRQLPEEGLKFMVYLQKENIIDESGMPKERFSAEFPKEGPSILRIQQVVRGDSAAYFCASSNHLADTQYFGPGTRLTVL.

The chain couples TRBV20-1 to TRBJ1-1; 7 bases match TRBD1. Germline lookup yields CDR1 DFQATT and CDR2 SNEGSKA (reference sequence). Trimming took 4 bases from V and 4 from J; bases not matched to a gene: 9. The CDR3 is 14 amino acids. The CDR3 coding sequence is TGCAGTGCTAAGAAAACAGGGGTGAGCACTGAAGCTTTCTTT. It is translated as CSAKKTGVSTEAFF.

This clonotype showed up just a few times. The chain combines TRBV28 with TRBJ2-5; the D is unclear. CDR3 length: 12 amino acids. V lost 5 bases and J 4 bases, leaving 8 bases between the germline ends. Germline CDR1 is MDHEN and CDR2 is SYDVKM. DNA for the CDR3: TGTGCCAGCAGTCCGGTATCAGAGACCCAGTACTTC. Translated, it gives CASSPVSETQYF. Based on the CDR3 plus reference TRBV28 and TRBJ2-5, the full variable domain is DVKVTQSSRYLVKRTGEKVFLECVQDMDHENMFWYRQDPGLGLRLIYFSYDVKMKEKGDIPEGYSVSREKKERFSLILESASTNQTSMYLCASSPVSETQYFGPGTRLLVL.

The chain joins TRBV28 to TRBJ2-4; TRBD2 matches at 7 bases. Trimming cost V 1 base and J 6 bases; bases outside gene matches: 6. Germline V lookup: CDR1 MDHEN, CDR2 SYDVKM. This CDR3 comprises 15 residues. The CDR3 DNA reads as TGTGCCAGCAGTTTATCTCGCGGGAGTGGAAACATTCAGTACTTC. Its translation: CASSLSRGSGNIQYF. Filled out from reference TRBV28 and TRBJ2-4, the complete variable domain reads DVKVTQSSRYLVKRTGEKVFLECVQDMDHENMFWYRQDPGLGLRLIYFSYDVKMKEKGDIPEGYSVSREKKERFSLILESASTNQTSMYLCASSLSRGSGNIQYFGAGTRLSVL.

This CDR3 reads CASSKSRDGPYEQYF. The CDR3 DNA is TGTGCCAGTAGCAAAAGCCGGGACGGACCCTACGAGCAGTACTTC. V usage is TRBV19 and J usage is TRBJ2-5, with D possibly called TRBD1 or TRBD2 (5 bases each). The J call may be faulty, since TRBJ2-7 better matches the DNA end. Germline V gene data show CDR1 as LNHDA and CDR2 as SQIVND (reference sequence). CDR3 length: 15 amino acids.

The chain is built from TRBV18 and TRBJ2-5, with unresolved D. Trimming pared 1 base from V and 2 bases from J, leaving 11 bases between. The CDR3 is 15 residues long. From germline, CDR1 is KGHSH and CDR2 LQKENI. CDR3 loop: CASSPLGSLQETQYF. The CDR3 DNA sequence: TGTGCCAGCTCACCACTTGGCAGCTTACAAGAGACCCAGTACTTC.

There are a few counts of this clonotype. The chain recombines TRBV12-3 or TRBV12-4 with TRBJ2-1; a possible D gene is TRBD2 (6 bases). Deletions cut 1 base from V and 1 base from J, with 14 bases between. The CDR3 runs to 17 residues. The CDR3: CASSLGLVGLSYNEQFF. The CDR3 DNA reads as TGTGCCAGCAGTTTAGGACTAGTTGGACTATCCTACAATGAGCAGTTCTTC.

A single count supports this clonotype. The chain employs TRBV10-3 and TRBJ2-7; TRBD1 aligns across 8 bases. The DNA end is more similar to TRBJ2-1, so the J call may be wrong. The CDR3 runs 14 residues. Per germline, CDR1 ENHRY and CDR2 SYGVKD. CDR3 in amino acids: CAISDLQGVNEQFF. DNA for the CDR3: TGTGCCATCAGTGATCTACAGGGGGTCAATGAGCAGTTCTTC.

This clonotype was seen many times. The V call is TRBV18, the J call TRBJ1-5; D not resolved. Germline loops: CDR1 KGHSH, CDR2 LQKENI. V lost 8 bases to trimming and J lost 7 bases, with 12 bases between them. The CDR3 is 12 residues long. The CDR3 loop is CASSPPGQPQHF. CDR3 in DNA: TGTGCCAGCAGCCCCCCGGGACAGCCCCAGCATTTT.

CDR3 residues: CASSYGQRGRDEQFF. As DNA, the CDR3 is TGTGCCAGCAGTTACGGCCAGCGGGGTAGGGATGAGCAGTTCTTC. The V call is TRBV6-6, the J call TRBJ2-1, with 7 bases aligning to TRBD2. V lost 2 bases to trimming and J lost 8 bases; unmatched junction nucleotides: 9. The CDR3 runs 15 residues. Per the germline V gene, CDR1 is MNHNY and CDR2 is SVGAGI (reference sequence).

J is TRBJ2-5 and V is TRBV12-3 or TRBV12-4; D gene ambiguous. V lost 3 bases, J lost 0 bases, and 8 bases lay in between. The CDR3 is 14 amino acids. The CDR3 DNA follows: TGTGCCAGCAGTTTGGCAGAGTACCAAGAGACCCAGTACTTC. This sequence encodes CASSLAEYQETQYF.

V and J are TRBV10-3 and TRBJ2-3; D gene uncertain. The CDR3 covers 14 residues. With 0 bases removed from V and 6 bases from J, the gap between germline ends came to 10 bases. The germline V gene has CDR1 ENHRY and CDR2 SYGVKD. The CDR3 loop is CAISESQSLDTQYF. For the CDR3, the DNA is TGTGCCATCAGTGAGTCCCAGAGCCTGGATACGCAGTATTTT.